This T cell receptor (beta chain) was identified during a study of regulatory T cells in long-lasting Graves disease. Points from the study as a whole: Newly diagnosed Graves' patients had higher TCR diversity than persistent ones.

Arm-PCR of CDR3 regions and iRepertoire HTBI primers were used to build TCR beta libraries. TCRdb independently ran MiXCR on the multiplex PCR reads; one entry per CDR3 protein. The data hold approximately 230,000 distinct CDR3 sequences, with around 17% observed a single time. The CDR3 is made up of 14 amino acids. V lost 3 bases and J 6 bases, leaving 14 bases between the germline ends. Specified time point: newly diagnosed GD, antithyroid drugs for less than 3 months. Following extraction of RNA from PBMCs, that RNA was used to make the TCR library. Into tubes containing EDTA, approximately 9 milliliters of peripheral blood were drawn. This clonotype appeared many times. Its specificity is not known.

The source was peripheral blood mononuclear cells (PBMCs), collected at new diagnosis, from a patient treated with antithyroid drugs. V gene TRBV12-3 or TRBV12-4 combines with J gene TRBJ2-5; D unresolved. The receptor comes from a female donor with Graves disease. In DNA, the CDR3 is TGTGCCAGCAGTTTTAACGTCGGTCCGCAGACCCAGTACTTC. Amino acids: CASSFNVGPQTQYF.